This T cell receptor (beta chain) was identified in a study of shared clonotypes between healthy human individuals. The CDR3 is 14 residues long. Germline assignment: CDR1 SGHAT and CDR2 FQNNGV. V gave up 1 base and J gave up 7 bases, with 13 bases separating them. The naive CD8 population came from CD45RO-negative cells selected for CCR7, without terminally differentiated effector memory CD45RA+ cells. Profiled with immunoSEQ multiplex PCR; TCRdb holds only in-frame clones, not every one. Of about 2.1 million clones in the sample, 93% were seen once. On this clone: Its specificity is unknown.

Points from the study as a whole: For sorted subsets, rarefaction showed incomplete sequencing despite large depth. It was the non-shared clonotypes that had lower generation probabilities than clonotypes shared by all four donors.

The TCR sequence derives from a man younger than 35 in good health. Some clones in this sample may be carry-over from other donors' samples. Sequenced material: naive CD8+ T cells from PBMCs. This chain links TRBV11-2 with TRBJ1-2, with D maybe TRBD1 (6 bases). The CDR3 loop is CASSLGTVWGGYTF. For the CDR3, the DNA is TGTGCCAGCAGCTTAGGGACAGTCTGGGGTGGCTACACCTTC.